This TCR beta chain was sequenced for a study of blood T cell repertoires in COVID-19. On the study more broadly: Sites across the United States, Italy and Spain contributed samples from acute and convalescent COVID-19.

Only in-frame clones appear in the TCRdb table, and some are missing; sequencing was by immunoSEQ multiplex PCR. The sample has about 220,000 clones; over 75% are singletons. Germline CDR1 LGHDT, CDR2 YNNKEL (reference sequence). CDR3 size: 14 residues. The V gene lost 4 bases and the J gene lost 2 bases, with 12 bases spanning the gap. The sequence was obtained from a man aged 35 to 55 with active or convalescent COVID-19. Sequenced sample: peripheral blood. J is TRBJ2-7 and V is TRBV3-1 (or the pseudogene TRBV3-2); unclear D gene. The chain's CDR3 is CASSPLALTYEQYF. The CDR3 DNA reads TGTGCCAGCAGCCCACTCGCCCTCACCTACGAGCAGTACTTC.